A few counts support the clone carrying this TCR beta chain. Its antigen is currently unknown. Under 3 months was the duration of disease in ophthalmopathy patients, who also had a Clinical Activity Score of at least 3 and a NOSPECS grade of at least 4. Exclusion criteria comprised uncontrolled infection, other autoimmune disease, pregnancy or lactation. The PBMCs studied were ones that came from 9 to 10 ml fresh peripheral blood. It was RNA transcripts that yielded the amplified TCR beta CDR3 regions. HTBI primers drove first-round RT-PCR of the TCR CDR3. One entry per CDR3 protein results from TCRdb running MiXCR on the multiplex PCR reads. The sample has under 600,000 distinct CDR3 sequences; more than 15% are singletons. The data were obtained in a study of T cells in Graves' hyperthyroidism and ophthalmopathy. Findings and caveats of the study: Appearing also in blood were most of the thyroid clonotypes expanded above 0.001.

The CDR3 consists of 15 residues. Trimming pared 3 bases from V and 6 bases from J, leaving 14 bases between. Germline-derived CDR1 and CDR2 are SGHAT and FQNNGV. This receptor was taken from a woman in her forties with Graves' ophthalmopathy. The rearrangement links TRBV11-2 to TRBJ2-2; D ambiguous. Sequencing was done on a sample of blood. The CDR3 nucleotides are TGTGCCAGCAGCTTTATCAAAGGACCCTCCGGGGAGCTGTTTTTT. The encoded protein is CASSFIKGPSGELFF.